Listed below are T cell receptor beta chains from one sample, sequenced in a study of cytomegalovirus exposure and HLA in healthy donors. Sequenced by immunoSEQ multiplex PCR; TCRdb stores in-frame clones only, minus some. The table includes about 120,000 clones, 55% to 80% detected once. Sequencing was done on a sample of PBMCs. The receptors derive from a young woman in good health and CMV-seronegative. Both conserved end residues are part of each CDR3. The order of the fields is clone size, V gene, J gene, D gene, CDR3 DNA, CDR3 protein. The D gene is left open where the match is weak. Expanded clones are given a class, and other clones once, few, many or no size at all.

NA	TRBV9	TRBJ2-3	TRBD2	TGTGCCAGCAGCGGAAGCGGGAGGGCAGTCACAGATACGCAGTATTTT	CASSGSGRAVTDTQYF
NA	TRBV7-8	TRBJ2-1	NA	TGTGCCAGCAGCTTAGGGACACCAACCTACAATGAGCAGTTCTTC	CASSLGTPTYNEQFF
NA	TRBV5-1	TRBJ2-5	NA	TGCGCCAGCCGGGAGCCCTCCCAAGAGACCCAGTACTTC	CASREPSQETQYF
few	TRBV9	TRBJ2-3	NA	TGTGCCAGCAGCGTATCAGCTCCGACTCCCCATTGGCCAGATACGCAGTATTTT	CASSVSAPTPHWPDTQYF
few	TRBV6-5	TRBJ2-1	TRBD2	TGTGCCAGCAGTTACTCTAGCGGGAGATACAATGAGCAGTTCTTC	CASSYSSGRYNEQFF
NA	TRBV28	TRBJ2-7	TRBD1	TGTGCCAGCAGCACCGCTTGGGGACAGGGCTACTACGAGCAGTACTTC	CASSTAWGQGYYEQYF
NA	TRBV15	TRBJ2-1	NA	TGTGCCACCAGCAGAGTGGGAGTTTCATACAATGAGCAGTTCTTC	CATSRVGVSYNEQFF
NA	TRBV4-1	TRBJ2-3	TRBD1	TGCGCCAGCAGCCGAGGGGGCACCGCGGGCCTGAGAGATACGCAGTATTTT	CASSRGGTAGLRDTQYF
NA	TRBV27	TRBJ1-2	TRBD1	TGTGCCAGCAGTTTTCGGGCAGGGGGAGACTATGGCTACACCTTC	CASSFRAGGDYGYTF
NA	TRBV7-2	TRBJ1-6	NA	TGTGCCAGCAGCACCTCTAGGGGAGGGCTTCGGAATTCACCCCTCCACTTT	CASSTSRGGLRNSPLHF
NA	TRBV5-1	TRBJ2-5	NA	TGCGCCAGCAGCTTGGGGGATGGACCAGGGGGGAGAGAGACCCAGTACTTC	CASSLGDGPGGRETQYF
NA	TRBV5-1	TRBJ1-3	NA	TGCGCCAGCTCACAAGGGGCGAGAGGAAACACCATATATTTT	CASSQGARGNTIYF
few	TRBV27	TRBJ2-7	TRBD2	TGTGCCAGCAGTTTTAGCGGGGCGGGGGGCGAGCAGTACTTC	CASSFSGAGGEQYF
few	TRBV7-9	TRBJ2-1	NA	TGTGCCAGCAGCTCCTCAACTAGGGAGATTGGGTCCTATGAGCAGTTCTTC	CASSSSTREIGSYEQFF
NA	TRBV27	TRBJ1-1	NA	TGTGCCAGCAGTTATAACGAGCGCACTGAAGCTTTCTTT	CASSYNERTEAFF
NA	TRBV2	TRBJ2-5	NA	TGTGCCAGCGGAGGGCAGAAACAAGAGACCCAGTACTTC	CASGGQKQETQYF
NA	TRBV19	TRBJ2-2	TRBD2	TGTGCCAGTAGCGGGAGGGATTTAATTACCGGGGAGCTGTTTTTT	CASSGRDLITGELFF
NA	TRBV7-8	TRBJ2-2	NA	TGTGCCAGCAGCTCCCAAGGGAGGCAGGTCAACACCGGGGAGCTGTTTTTT	CASSSQGRQVNTGELFF
NA	TRBV30	TRBJ1-2	TRBD1	TGTGCCTGGTTGGGAAGGGGGCTTAACTATGGCTACACCTTC	CAWLGRGLNYGYTF
few	TRBV15	TRBJ2-7	TRBD1	TGTGCCACCAGCAGACCGGGACAGGGCGCCTACGAGCAGTACTTC	CATSRPGQGAYEQYF
NA	TRBV9	TRBJ1-6	NA	TGTGCCAGCAGCGTGGAGACGTACAATTCACCCCTCCACTTT	CASSVETYNSPLHF
once	TRBV11-2	TRBJ1-1	TRBD1	TGTGCCAGCAGCTTAGGACAGGGGGCGGCTTTCTTT	CASSLGQGAAFF
few	TRBV11-2	TRBJ2-7	NA	TGTGCCAGCAGCCCAAACAGGGAGTCCGAGCAGTACTTC	CASSPNRESEQYF
NA	TRBV5-4	TRBJ2-1	TRBD2	TGTGCCAGCAGCTTGGGGACTAGCGGTAGGTTTGAGCAGTTCTTC	CASSLGTSGRFEQFF
once	TRBV12-5	TRBJ1-1	NA	TGTGCTAGTGGTTTGTGGGGCGGCACTGAAGCTTTCTTT	CASGLWGGTEAFF
NA	TRBV11-2	TRBJ1-1	TRBD1	TGTGCCAGCAGCCTCCGACAGGGGGCGAACACTGAAGCTTTCTTT	CASSLRQGANTEAFF
NA	TRBV19	TRBJ2-3	NA	TGTGCCAGTAGTGTTAACAGGGTTGCAGATACGCAGTATTTT	CASSVNRVADTQYF
few	TRBV5-1	TRBJ2-2	TRBD1	TGCGCCAGCAGCTTGAAAGGACAGGGGGCGCTTACCGGGGAGCTGTTTTTT	CASSLKGQGALTGELFF
NA	TRBV5-1	TRBJ2-3	NA	TGCGCCAGCAGCTTGGTGGGAGCGACAGATACGCAGTATTTT	CASSLVGATDTQYF
few	TRBV5-5	TRBJ1-5	TRBD1	TGTGCCAGCAGCTTATTCTCAGGGGGCGCTGGTCAGCCCCAGCATTTT	CASSLFSGGAGQPQHF
NA	TRBV29-1	TRBJ2-1	NA	TGCAGCGATAGCTCCAGCTCCTACAATGAGCAGTTCTTC	CSDSSSSYNEQFF
NA	TRBV27	TRBJ2-7	NA	TGTGCCAGCACCCGGCGAGCAGGCCTATCCTCCTACGAGCAGTACTTC	CASTRRAGLSSYEQYF
NA	TRBV5-8	TRBJ1-4	NA	TGTGCCAGCAGAGGAACAGGGATGAATGAAAAACTGTTTTTT	CASRGTGMNEKLFF
NA	TRBV6-5	TRBJ2-1	TRBD2	TGTGCCAGCAGTTACTCACGCGGGAGCTACAATGAGCAGTTCTTC	CASSYSRGSYNEQFF
NA	TRBV28	TRBJ2-5	TRBD2	TGTGCCAGCATCCCAGCGGGACTAGCGGGGGTAAGGGAGACCCAGTACTTC	CASIPAGLAGVRETQYF
NA	TRBV9	TRBJ2-7	NA	TGTGCCAGCAGCGTAGAAGACAGGTTTTCCGAGCAGTACTTC	CASSVEDRFSEQYF
NA	TRBV23-1	TRBJ1-5	TRBD1	TGCGCCAGCCAGGGACAGGGAGAAGGTCAGCCCCAGCATTTT	CASQGQGEGQPQHF
NA	TRBV19	TRBJ1-1	TRBD1	TGTGCCAGTAGTTCCTTCGCCGGGACAGGGGGCGTACTGTCAGCTTTCTTT	CASSSFAGTGGVLSAFF
NA	TRBV5-4	TRBJ1-1	NA	TGTGCCAGCACCCCCTTGGGCAGGAACACTGAAGCTTTCTTT	CASTPLGRNTEAFF
few	TRBV5-4	TRBJ1-6	NA	TGTGCCAGCAGCTTGGTTGGGGGGGGGTCACCCCTCCACTTT	CASSLVGGGSPLHF
few	TRBV6-5	TRBJ1-1	TRBD1	TGTGCCAGCAGATCACAGGGGGTGAACACTGAAGCTTTCTTT	CASRSQGVNTEAFF
NA	TRBV7-8	TRBJ1-6	TRBD1	TGTGCCAGCAGCTTAGGGACAGGGGGGACACCCCTCCACTTT	CASSLGTGGTPLHF
NA	TRBV5-1	TRBJ2-7	TRBD2	TGCGCCAGCAGACTACTAGCGGGAGCCGAGCAGTACTTC	CASRLLAGAEQYF
NA	TRBV9	TRBJ2-5	TRBD2	TGTGCCAGCAGCGCCGGACTAGCGGGAGAGGGGGAGACCCAGTACTTC	CASSAGLAGEGETQYF
NA	TRBV7-9	TRBJ2-5	NA	TGTGCCAGCAGTTTACAGGGTCGAGAGACCCAGTACTTC	CASSLQGRETQYF
few	TRBV6-6	TRBJ2-5	TRBD2	TGTGCCAGCAGTTACACTGGACTAGCGGGAGTTGAGACCCAGTACTTC	CASSYTGLAGVETQYF
NA	TRBV7-2	TRBJ1-2	NA	TGTGCCAGCAGCTTTAGGCCTCGACAGGCCACTAACTATGGCTACACCTTC	CASSFRPRQATNYGYTF
NA	TRBV9	TRBJ1-1	NA	TGTGCCAGCAGCGTAGCAGGGTTATCTGAAGCTTTCTTT	CASSVAGLSEAFF
NA	TRBV28	TRBJ2-5	TRBD2	TGTGCCCTCGGGGGGGGCGCGGAGACCCAGTACTTC	CALGGGAETQYF
NA	TRBV9	TRBJ2-5	NA	TGTGCCAGCAGCCTATCCCTTTCGGAGACCCAGTACTTC	CASSLSLSETQYF
NA	TRBV19	TRBJ1-5	NA	TGTGCCAGTAGTCAGGGGAATCAGCCCCAGCATTTT	CASSQGNQPQHF
NA	TRBV27	TRBJ2-2	NA	TGTGCCAGCAGTTTCCCAGGGAACACCGGGGAGCTGTTTTTT	CASSFPGNTGELFF
NA	TRBV4-1	TRBJ2-3	TRBD2	TGCGCCAGCAGCCAAGAGAGGCAGCGGGGTCGAGATACGCAGTATTTT	CASSQERQRGRDTQYF
once	TRBV5-6	TRBJ2-4	TRBD1	TGTGCCAGCAGCATCAGGGGGAAGGGGCTAAACATTCAGTACTTC	CASSIRGKGLNIQYF